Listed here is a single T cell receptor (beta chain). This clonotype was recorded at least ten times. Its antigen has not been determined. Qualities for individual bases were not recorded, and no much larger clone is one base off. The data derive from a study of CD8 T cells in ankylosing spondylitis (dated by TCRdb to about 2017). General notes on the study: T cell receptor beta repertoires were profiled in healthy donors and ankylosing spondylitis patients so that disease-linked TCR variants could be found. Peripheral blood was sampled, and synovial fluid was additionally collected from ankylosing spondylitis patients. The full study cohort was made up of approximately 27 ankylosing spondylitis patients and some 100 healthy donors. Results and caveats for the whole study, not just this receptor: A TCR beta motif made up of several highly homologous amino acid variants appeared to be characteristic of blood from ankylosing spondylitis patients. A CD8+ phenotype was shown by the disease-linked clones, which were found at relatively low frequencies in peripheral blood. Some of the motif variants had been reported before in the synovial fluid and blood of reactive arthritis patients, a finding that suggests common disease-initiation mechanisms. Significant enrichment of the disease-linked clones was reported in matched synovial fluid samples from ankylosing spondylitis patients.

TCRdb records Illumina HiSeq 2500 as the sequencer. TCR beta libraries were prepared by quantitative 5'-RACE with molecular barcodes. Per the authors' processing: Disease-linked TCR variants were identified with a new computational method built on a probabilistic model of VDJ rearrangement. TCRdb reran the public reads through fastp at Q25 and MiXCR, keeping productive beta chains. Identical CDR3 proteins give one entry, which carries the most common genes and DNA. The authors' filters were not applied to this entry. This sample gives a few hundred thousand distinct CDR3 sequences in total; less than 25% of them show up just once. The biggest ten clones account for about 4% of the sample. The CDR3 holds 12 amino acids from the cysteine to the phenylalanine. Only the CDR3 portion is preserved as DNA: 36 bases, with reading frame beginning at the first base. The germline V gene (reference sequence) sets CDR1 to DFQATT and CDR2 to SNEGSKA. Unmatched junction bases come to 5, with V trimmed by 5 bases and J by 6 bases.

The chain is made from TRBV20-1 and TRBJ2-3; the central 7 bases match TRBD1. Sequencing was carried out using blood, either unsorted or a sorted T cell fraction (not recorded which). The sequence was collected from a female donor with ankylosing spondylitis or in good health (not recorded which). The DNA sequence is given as TGCAGTGCTCGGACAGGTGGCGATACGCAGTATTTT. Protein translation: CSARTGGDTQYF.